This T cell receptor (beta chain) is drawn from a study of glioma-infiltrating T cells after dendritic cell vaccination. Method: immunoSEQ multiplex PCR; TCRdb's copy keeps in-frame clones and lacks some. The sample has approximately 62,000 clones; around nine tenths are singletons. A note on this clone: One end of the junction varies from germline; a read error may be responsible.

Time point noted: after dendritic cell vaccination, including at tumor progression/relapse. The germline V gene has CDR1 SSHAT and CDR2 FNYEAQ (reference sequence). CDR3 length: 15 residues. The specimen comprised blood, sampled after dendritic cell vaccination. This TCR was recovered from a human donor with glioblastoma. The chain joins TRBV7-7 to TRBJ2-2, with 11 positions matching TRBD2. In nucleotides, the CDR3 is TGTGCTAGCAGCTTACTAGCGGGAGCCACCGGGGAGCTGTTTTTT. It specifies CASSLLAGATGELFF.